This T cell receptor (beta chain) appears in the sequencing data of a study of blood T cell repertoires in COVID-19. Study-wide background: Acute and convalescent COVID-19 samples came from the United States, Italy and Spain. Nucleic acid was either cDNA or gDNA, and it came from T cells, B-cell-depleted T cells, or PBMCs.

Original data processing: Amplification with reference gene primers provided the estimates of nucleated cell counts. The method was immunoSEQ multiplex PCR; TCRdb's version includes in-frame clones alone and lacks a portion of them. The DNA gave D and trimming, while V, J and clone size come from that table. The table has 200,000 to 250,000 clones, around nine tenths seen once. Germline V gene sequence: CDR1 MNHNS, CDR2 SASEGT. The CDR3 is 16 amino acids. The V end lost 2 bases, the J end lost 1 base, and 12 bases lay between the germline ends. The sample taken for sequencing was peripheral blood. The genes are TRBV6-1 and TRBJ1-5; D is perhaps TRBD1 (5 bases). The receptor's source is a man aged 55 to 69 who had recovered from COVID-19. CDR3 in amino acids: CASSESGGASNQPQHF. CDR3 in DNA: TGTGCCAGCAGTGAAAGTGGAGGGGCAAGCAATCAGCCCCAGCATTTT.